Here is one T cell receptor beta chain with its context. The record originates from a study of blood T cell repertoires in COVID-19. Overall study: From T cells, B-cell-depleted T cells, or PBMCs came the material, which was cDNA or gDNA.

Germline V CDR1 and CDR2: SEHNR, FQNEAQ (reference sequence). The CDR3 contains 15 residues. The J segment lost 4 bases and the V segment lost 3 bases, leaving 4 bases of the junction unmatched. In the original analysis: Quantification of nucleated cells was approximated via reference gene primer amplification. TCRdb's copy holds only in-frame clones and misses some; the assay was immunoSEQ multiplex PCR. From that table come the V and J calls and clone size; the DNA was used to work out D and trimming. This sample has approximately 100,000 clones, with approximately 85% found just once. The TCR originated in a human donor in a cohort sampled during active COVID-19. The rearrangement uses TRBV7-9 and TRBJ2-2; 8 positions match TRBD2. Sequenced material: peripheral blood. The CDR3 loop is CASSLSGSGTGELFF. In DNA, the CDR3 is TGTGCCAGCAGCTTGAGCGGGAGTGGCACCGGGGAGCTGTTTTTT.